Shown below are 13 T cell receptor beta chains from a single sample sequenced in a study of response to subunit inactivated influenza vaccine. TCRdb re-derived calls from the RT-PCR reads in MiXCR, one entry per CDR3 protein. This table has 450,000 to 600,000 distinct CDR3 sequences, more than 15% appearing once. Material: CD4+ T cells sorted from PBMCs, obtained less than 25 months after vaccination. All receptors derive from a man aged 50-75 years who received an inactivated influenza vaccine.

This sequence joins TRBV6-2 or TRBV6-3 and TRBJ2-3, with D possibly being TRBD2 (5 bases). The length of the CDR3 is 15 residues. Trimming took off 5 bases at V and 0 bases at J, with 12 bases between the two ends. The germline gives CDR1 MNHEY, CDR2 SVGEGT. The CDR3 sequence: CASSKRTGSTDTQYF. The CDR3 DNA is TGTGCCAGCAGTAAGCGAACGGGAAGCACAGATACGCAGTATTTT.

This clonotype was observed a handful of times. The V and J genes are TRBV7-2 and TRBJ2-7, with 10 bases fitting TRBD2. The V gene end was trimmed by 0 bases and the J gene end by 5 bases; junction bases not matched to a gene: 10. From germline, CDR1 is SGHTA and CDR2 FQGNSA. This CDR3 has 17 residues. The CDR3 here is CASSLALTSGTIDEQYF. DNA for the CDR3: TGTGCCAGCAGCTTAGCGCTTACTAGCGGGACTATTGACGAGCAGTACTTC.

This clonotype was detected a few times. The J gene is TRBJ2-2, the V gene TRBV6-5; 10 bases line up with TRBD2. Germline CDR1 and CDR2: MNHEY and SVGAGI. CDR3 length equals 16 residues. V gave up 2 bases and J gave up 6 bases; unmatched junction bases: 6. The CDR3 here is CASSYLRTSGAGELFF. The CDR3 coding sequence is TGTGCCAGCAGTTACCTCCGGACTAGCGGAGCCGGGGAGCTGTTTTTT.

The chain joins TRBV10-1 to TRBJ2-2; D remains unclear. CDR3 length: 13 residues. The germline V and J ends were trimmed by 4 bases and 6 bases, with 9 bases remaining between them. Germline V gene lookup returns CDR1 WNHNN and CDR2 SYGVQD (reference sequence). Here the CDR3 DNA reads TGCGCCAGCAGTGGAACAGTGGCCGGGGAGCTGTTTTTT. This codes for CASSGTVAGELFF.

This clonotype was observed at least ten times. The V gene is TRBV11-2, the J gene TRBJ2-2, with D possibly being TRBD1 (6 bases). There are 14 residues in the CDR3. V dropped 2 bases and J dropped 5 bases, with 9 bases sitting between them. Germline-derived CDR1 and CDR2 are SGHAT and FQNNGV. In nucleotides, the CDR3 is TGTGCCAGCAGCTTACGAGGGGGAACCGGGGAGCTGTTTTTT. This translates into CASSLRGGTGELFF. Complete variable domain (other parts from reference TRBV11-2 and TRBJ2-2): EAGVAQSPRYKIIEKRQSVAFWCNPISGHATLYWYQQILGQGPKLLIQFQNNGVVDDSQLPKDRFSAERLKGVDSTLKIQPAKLEDSAVYLCASSLRGGTGELFFGEGSRLTVL.

The genes are TRBV7-2 and TRBJ2-7; 11 bases align to TRBD2. J was trimmed by 5 bases and V by 8 bases; bases with no gene match: 5. The CDR3 runs 13 residues. Looked up from germline, CDR1 is SGHTA and CDR2 is FQGNSA. CDR3 nucleotide sequence: TGTGCCAGCCGACTAGCGGGAATGCACGAGCAGTACTTC. Translation: CASRLAGMHEQYF.

The chain couples TRBV20-1 to TRBJ1-2; D uncertain. The CDR3 consists of 12 residues. Germline CDR1 DFQATT, CDR2 SNEGSKA (reference sequence). With 6 bases removed from V and 8 bases from J, the gap between germline ends came to 16 bases. The CDR3, as DNA: TGCAGTGCCCTAATCCCTAGTCTCGGCTACACCTTC. Translating it yields CSALIPSLGYTF.

This clonotype showed up just a few times. V gene TRBV11-2 combines with J gene TRBJ2-3; TRBD1 is a possible D gene (5 bases). V lost 2 bases and J lost 6, with 12 bases in between. The CDR3 length is 14 residues. Germline V gene lookup returns CDR1 SGHAT and CDR2 FQNNGV. CDR3 sequence (DNA): TGTGCCAGCAGCTTATTCGGCAGGGCGGATACGCAGTATTTT. This gives the protein CASSLFGRADTQYF.

This clonotype was seen a few times. The rearrangement uses TRBV6-5 and TRBJ1-2; 8 bases are a match to TRBD1. This CDR3 is built from 15 residues. Germline CDR1 and CDR2: MNHEY and SVGAGI. V lost 0 bases to trimming and J lost 2 bases; unmatched junction nucleotides: 2. In nucleotides, the CDR3 is TGTGCCAGCAGTTACTCGACAGGGGCAAACTATGGCTACACCTTC. Translating it yields CASSYSTGANYGYTF.

This rearrangement joins TRBV4-1 to TRBJ2-1; 10 bases map to TRBD1. Germline V gene lookup returns CDR1 MGHRA and CDR2 YSYEKL. The CDR3 covers 16 residues. The J segment lost 8 bases and the V segment lost 1 base, leaving 8 bases of the junction unmatched. The CDR3 loop is CASSQGFGQGVDEQFF. In DNA form, the CDR3 reads TGCGCCAGCAGCCAAGGTTTCGGACAGGGGGTGGATGAGCAGTTCTTC.

The chain couples TRBV5-6 to TRBJ2-2; TRBD1 matches 8 bases. The CDR3 is 15 residues long. The V gene end was trimmed by 7 bases and the J gene end by 3 bases; junction bases not matched to a gene: 8. Germline assignment: CDR1 SGHDT and CDR2 YYEEEE. The CDR3 DNA sequence: TGTGCCAGCGGCGCAGGGGGCCTGTACACCGGGGAGCTGTTTTTT. It specifies CASGAGGLYTGELFF.

This clonotype has a handful of counts. V gene TRBV7-9 combines with J gene TRBJ2-5; D remains ambiguous. Trimming took off 5 bases at V and 6 bases at J, with 13 bases between the two ends. CDR1 SEHNR and CDR2 FQNEAQ come from the germline V gene (reference sequence). This CDR3 has 13 residues. CDR3 nucleotides: TGTGCCAGCAGCCCGAGGACCGGACAGACCCAGTACTTC. Translating gives CASSPRTGQTQYF.

This clonotype has only a few counts. The rearrangement joins TRBV6-1 to TRBJ1-1; 7 nucleotides match TRBD1. The CDR3 sequence is 15 residues long. Trimming at V came to 6 bases and at J to 2 bases, leaving 9 bases not matched to a gene. Germline lookup yields CDR1 MNHNS and CDR2 SASEGT. CDR3 nucleotide sequence: TGTGCCAGCAGCCAAAGCGGACAGGCAAACACTGAAGCTTTCTTT. Translation: CASSQSGQANTEAFF.